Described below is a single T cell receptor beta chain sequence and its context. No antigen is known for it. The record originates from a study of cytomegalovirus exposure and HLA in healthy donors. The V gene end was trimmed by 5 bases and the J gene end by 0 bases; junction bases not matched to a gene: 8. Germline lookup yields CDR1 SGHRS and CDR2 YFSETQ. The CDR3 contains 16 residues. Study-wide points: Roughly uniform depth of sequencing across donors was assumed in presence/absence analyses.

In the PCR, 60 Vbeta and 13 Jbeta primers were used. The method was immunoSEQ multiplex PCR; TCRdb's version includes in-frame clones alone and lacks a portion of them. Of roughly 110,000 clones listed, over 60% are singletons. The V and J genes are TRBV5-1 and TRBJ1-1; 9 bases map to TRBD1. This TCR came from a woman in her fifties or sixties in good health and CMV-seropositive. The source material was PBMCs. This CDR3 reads CASREPGQGLNTEAFF. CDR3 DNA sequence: TGCGCCAGCAGGGAGCCGGGACAGGGCCTGAACACTGAAGCTTTCTTT.